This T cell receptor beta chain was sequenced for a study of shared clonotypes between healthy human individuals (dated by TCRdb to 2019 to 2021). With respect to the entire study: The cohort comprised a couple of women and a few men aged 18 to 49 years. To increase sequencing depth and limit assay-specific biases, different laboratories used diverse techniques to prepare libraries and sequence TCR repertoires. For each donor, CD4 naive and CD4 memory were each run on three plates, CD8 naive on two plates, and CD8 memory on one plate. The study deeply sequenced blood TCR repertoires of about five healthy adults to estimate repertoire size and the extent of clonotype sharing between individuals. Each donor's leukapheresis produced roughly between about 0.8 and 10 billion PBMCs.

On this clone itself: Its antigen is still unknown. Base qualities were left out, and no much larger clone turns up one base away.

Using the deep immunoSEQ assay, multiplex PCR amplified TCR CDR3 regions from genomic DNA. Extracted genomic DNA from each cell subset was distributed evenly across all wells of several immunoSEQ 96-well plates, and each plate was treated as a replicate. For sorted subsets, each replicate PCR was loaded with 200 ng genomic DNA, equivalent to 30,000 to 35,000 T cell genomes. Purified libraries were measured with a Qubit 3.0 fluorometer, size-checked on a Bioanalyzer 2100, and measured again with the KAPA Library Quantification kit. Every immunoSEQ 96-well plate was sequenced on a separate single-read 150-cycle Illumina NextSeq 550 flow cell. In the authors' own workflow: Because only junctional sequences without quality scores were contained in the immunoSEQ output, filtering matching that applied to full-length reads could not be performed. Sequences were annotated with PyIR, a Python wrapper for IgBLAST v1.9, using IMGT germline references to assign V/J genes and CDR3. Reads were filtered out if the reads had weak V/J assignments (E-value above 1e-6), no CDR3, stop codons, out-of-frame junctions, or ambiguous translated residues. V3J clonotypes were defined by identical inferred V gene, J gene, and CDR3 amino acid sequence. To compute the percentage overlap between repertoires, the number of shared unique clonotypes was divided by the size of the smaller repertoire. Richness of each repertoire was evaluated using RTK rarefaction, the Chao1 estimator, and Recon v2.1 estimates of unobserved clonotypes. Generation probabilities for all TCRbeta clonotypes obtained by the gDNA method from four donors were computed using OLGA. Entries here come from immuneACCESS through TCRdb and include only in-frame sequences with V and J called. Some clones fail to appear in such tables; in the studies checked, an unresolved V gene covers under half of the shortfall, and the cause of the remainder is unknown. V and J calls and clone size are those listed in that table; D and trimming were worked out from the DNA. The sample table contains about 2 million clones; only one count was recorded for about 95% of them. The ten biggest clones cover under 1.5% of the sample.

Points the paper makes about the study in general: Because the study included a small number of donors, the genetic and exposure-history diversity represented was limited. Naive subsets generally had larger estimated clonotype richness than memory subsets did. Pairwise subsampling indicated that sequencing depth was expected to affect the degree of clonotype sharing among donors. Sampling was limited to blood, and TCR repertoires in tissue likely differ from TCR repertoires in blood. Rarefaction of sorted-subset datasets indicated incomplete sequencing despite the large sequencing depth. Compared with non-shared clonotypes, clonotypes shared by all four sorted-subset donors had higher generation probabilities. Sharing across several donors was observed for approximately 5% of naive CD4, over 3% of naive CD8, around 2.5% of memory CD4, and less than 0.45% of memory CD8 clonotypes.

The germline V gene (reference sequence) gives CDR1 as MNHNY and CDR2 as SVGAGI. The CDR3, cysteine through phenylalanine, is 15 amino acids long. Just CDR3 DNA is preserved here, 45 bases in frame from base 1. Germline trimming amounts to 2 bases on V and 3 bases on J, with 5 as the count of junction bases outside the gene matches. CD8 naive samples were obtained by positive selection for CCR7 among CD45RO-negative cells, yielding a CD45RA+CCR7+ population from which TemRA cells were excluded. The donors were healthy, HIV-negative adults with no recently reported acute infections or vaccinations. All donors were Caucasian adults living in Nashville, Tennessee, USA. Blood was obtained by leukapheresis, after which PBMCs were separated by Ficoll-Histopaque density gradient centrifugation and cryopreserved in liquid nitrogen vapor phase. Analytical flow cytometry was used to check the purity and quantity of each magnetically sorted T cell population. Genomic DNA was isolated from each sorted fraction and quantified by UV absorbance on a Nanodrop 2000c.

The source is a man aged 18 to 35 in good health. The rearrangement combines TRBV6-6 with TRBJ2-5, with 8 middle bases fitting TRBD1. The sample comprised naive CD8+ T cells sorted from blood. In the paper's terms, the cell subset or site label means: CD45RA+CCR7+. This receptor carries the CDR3 CASSYLMTGEETQYF. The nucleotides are TGTGCCAGCAGTTACCTGATGACAGGGGAAGAGACCCAGTACTTC.